This TCR beta chain was captured by sequencing in a study of shared clonotypes between healthy human individuals. Sorted-subset replicate PCRs used around 200 ng of genomic DNA. This amount corresponded to approximately 30,000 T cell genomes. Authors' methods: Junction-only sequences produced by ImmunoSEQ had no quality scores, so filtering differed. Sequencing used immunoSEQ multiplex PCR; TCRdb keeps in-frame clones, though not all of them. That table furnishes V, J and clone size, whereas the DNA furnished D and trimming. The table records about 2.5 million clones, approximately 90% of them present only once. Germline values: CDR1 GTSNPN, CDR2 SVGIG (reference sequence). This CDR3 is 17 amino acids long. V lost 0 bases, J lost 8 bases, and 13 bases stayed unmatched.

The chain is built from TRBV30 and TRBJ2-1; 10 nucleotides agree with TRBD2. The sequenced sample was naive CD4+ T cells from PBMCs. Subset denoted: CD45RA+ positively selected. The clonotype was recovered from a man aged 18 to 30 in good health. Some clones in this sample may be carry-over from other donors' samples. CDR3 residues: CAWSVSRASGSSDEQFF. The CDR3 nucleotides are TGTGCCTGGAGTGTATCAAGAGCTAGCGGGAGTTCTGATGAGCAGTTCTTC.